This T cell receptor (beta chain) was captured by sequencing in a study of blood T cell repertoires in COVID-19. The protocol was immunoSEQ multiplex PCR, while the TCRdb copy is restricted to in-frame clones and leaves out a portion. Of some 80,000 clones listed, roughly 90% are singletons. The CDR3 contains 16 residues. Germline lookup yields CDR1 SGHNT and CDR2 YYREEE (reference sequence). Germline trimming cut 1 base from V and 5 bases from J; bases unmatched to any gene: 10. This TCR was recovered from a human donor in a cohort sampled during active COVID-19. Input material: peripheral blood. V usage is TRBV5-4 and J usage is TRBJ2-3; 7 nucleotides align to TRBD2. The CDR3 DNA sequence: TGTGCCAGCAGCTTGTCACTAGCGAGGGTTGGAGATACGCAGTATTTT. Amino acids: CASSLSLARVGDTQYF.